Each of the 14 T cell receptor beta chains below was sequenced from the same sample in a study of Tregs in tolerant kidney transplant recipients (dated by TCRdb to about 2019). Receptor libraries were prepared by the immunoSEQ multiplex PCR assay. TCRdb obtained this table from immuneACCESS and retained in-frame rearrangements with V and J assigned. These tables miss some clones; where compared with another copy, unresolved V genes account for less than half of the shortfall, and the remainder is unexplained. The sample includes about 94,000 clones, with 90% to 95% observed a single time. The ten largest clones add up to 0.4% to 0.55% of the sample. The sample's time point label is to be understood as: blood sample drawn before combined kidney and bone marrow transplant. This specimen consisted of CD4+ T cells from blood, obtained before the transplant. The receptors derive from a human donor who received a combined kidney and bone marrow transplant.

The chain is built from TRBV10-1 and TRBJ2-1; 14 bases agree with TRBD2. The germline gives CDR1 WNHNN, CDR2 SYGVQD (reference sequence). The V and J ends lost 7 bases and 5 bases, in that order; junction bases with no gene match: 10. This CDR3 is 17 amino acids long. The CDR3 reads CASTLGTSGSRNNEQFF. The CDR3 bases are TGCGCCAGCACCCTGGGGACTAGCGGGAGTAGGAACAATGAGCAGTTCTTC.

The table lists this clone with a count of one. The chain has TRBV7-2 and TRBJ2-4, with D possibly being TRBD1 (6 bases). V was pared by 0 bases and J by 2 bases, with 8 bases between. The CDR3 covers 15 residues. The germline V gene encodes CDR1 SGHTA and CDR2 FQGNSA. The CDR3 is CASSLARGSKNIQYF. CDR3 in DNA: TGTGCCAGCAGCTTAGCCAGGGGATCCAAAAACATTCAGTACTTC. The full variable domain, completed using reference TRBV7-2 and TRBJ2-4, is GAGVSQSPSNKVTEKGKDVELRCDPISGHTALYWYRQSLGQGLEFLIYFQGNSAPDKSGLPSDRFSAERTGGSVSTLTIQRTQQEDSAVYLCASSLARGSKNIQYFGAGTRLSVL.

CDR3 in DNA: TGCGCCAGCGCCCGAGGGAGTGAGGAGACCCAGTACTTC. This encodes CASARGSEETQYF. The chain links TRBV5-1 to TRBJ2-5; D possibly corresponds to TRBD2 (5 bases). Germline V gives CDR1 SGHRS, CDR2 YFSETQ. This CDR3 has 13 residues. V was pared by 7 bases and J by 5 bases, with 15 bases between.

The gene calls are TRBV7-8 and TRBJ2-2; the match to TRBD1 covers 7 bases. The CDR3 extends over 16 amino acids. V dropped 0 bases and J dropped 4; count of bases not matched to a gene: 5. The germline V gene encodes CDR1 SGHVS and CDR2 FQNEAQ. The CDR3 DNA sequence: TGTGCCAGCAGCTTAGCGAGGTACAGGGGCACCGGGGAGCTGTTTTTT. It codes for CASSLARYRGTGELFF.

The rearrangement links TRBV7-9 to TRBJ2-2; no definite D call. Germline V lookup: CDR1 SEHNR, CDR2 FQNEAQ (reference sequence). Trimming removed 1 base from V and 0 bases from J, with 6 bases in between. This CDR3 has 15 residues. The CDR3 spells CASSLGAPNTGELFF. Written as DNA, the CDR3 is TGTGCCAGCAGCTTAGGCGCCCCGAACACCGGGGAGCTGTTTTTT. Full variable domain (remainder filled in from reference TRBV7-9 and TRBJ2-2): DTGVSQNPRHKITKRGQNVTFRCDPISEHNRLYWYRQTLGQGPEFLTYFQNEAQLEKSRLLSDRFSAERPKGSFSTLEIQRTEQGDSAMYLCASSLGAPNTGELFFGEGSRLTVL.

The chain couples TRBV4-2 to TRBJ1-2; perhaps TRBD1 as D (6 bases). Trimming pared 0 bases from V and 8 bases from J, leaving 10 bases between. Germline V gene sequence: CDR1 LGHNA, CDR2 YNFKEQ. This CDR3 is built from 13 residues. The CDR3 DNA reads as TGTGCCAGCAGCCAAGATCAGGGGCAGGGCTACACCTTC. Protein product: CASSQDQGQGYTF.

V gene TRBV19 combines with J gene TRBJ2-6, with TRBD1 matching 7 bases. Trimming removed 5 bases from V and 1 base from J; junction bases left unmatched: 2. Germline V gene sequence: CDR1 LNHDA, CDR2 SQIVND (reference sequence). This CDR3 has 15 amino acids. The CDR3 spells CASSPRGSGANVLTF. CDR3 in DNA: TGTGCCAGTAGTCCCAGGGGGTCTGGGGCCAACGTCCTGACTTTC.

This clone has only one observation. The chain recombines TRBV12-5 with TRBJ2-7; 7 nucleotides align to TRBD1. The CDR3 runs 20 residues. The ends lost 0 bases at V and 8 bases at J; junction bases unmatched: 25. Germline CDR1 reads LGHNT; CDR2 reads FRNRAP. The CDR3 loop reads CASGLVPPGLDRDPTRQQYF. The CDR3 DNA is TGTGCTAGTGGTTTGGTACCCCCGGGTCTCGACAGGGATCCAACCCGACAGCAGTACTTC.

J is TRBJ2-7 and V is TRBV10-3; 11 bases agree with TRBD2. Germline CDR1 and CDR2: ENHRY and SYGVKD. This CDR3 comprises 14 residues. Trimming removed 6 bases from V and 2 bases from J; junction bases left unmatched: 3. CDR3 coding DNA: TGTGCCATCAGGGGGACTAGCGGAACCTACGAGCAGTACTTC. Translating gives CAIRGTSGTYEQYF.

The CDR3 here is CASSVQLAGGQETQYF. Here the CDR3 DNA reads TGTGCCAGCAGCGTCCAACTAGCGGGAGGGCAAGAGACCCAGTACTTC. V usage is TRBV9 and J usage is TRBJ2-5; 13 bases are shared with TRBD2. From germline, CDR1 is SGDLS and CDR2 YYNGEE. J was trimmed by 2 bases and V by 2 bases; bases with no gene match: 3. The CDR3 is 16 amino acids.

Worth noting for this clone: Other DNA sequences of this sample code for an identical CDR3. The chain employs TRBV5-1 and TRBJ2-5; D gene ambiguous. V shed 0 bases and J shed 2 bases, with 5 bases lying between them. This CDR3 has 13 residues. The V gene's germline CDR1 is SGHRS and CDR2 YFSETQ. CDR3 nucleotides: TGCGCCAGCAGCTTGGCAGATCAAGAGACCCAGTACTTC. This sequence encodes CASSLADQETQYF.

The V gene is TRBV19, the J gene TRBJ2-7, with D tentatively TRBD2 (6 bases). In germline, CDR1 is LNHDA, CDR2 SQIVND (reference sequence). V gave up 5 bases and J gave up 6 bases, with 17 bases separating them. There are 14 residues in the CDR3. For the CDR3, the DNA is TGTGCCAGTAGTGGCGGGACTCCAGGGCTCGAGCAGTACTTC. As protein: CASSGGTPGLEQYF.

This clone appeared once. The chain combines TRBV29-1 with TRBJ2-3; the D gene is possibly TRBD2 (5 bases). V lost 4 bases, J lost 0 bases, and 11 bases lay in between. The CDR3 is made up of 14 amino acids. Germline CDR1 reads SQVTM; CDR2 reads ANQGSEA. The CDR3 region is CSVAAGVSTDTQYF. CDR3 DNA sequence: TGCAGCGTTGCGGCGGGCGTTAGCACAGATACGCAGTATTTT.

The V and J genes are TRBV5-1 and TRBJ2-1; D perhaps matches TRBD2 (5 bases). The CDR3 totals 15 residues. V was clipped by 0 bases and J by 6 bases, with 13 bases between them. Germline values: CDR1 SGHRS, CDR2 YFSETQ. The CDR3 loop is CASSLERVASNEQFF. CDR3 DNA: TGCGCCAGCAGCTTGGAAAGGGTAGCGTCCAATGAGCAGTTCTTC.